The sequence of this TCR beta chain was determined in a study of blood T cell repertoires in COVID-19. In the study overall: Material from acute and convalescent COVID-19 was sourced from the United States, Italy and Spain. T cells, B-cell-depleted T cells, or PBMCs provided the cDNA or gDNA that served as material.

Enrolment of Seattle patients took place during active infection, and they were followed longitudinally. This clone was counted once. As originally analysed: Amplification from reference gene primers served as the basis for estimated nucleated cell counts. Clones were sequenced by immunoSEQ multiplex PCR, and TCRdb holds only the in-frame ones, with some missing. D and trimming come from the DNA, and the V and J calls and clone size come from that table. The sample lists approximately 150,000 clones, 80% to 85% occurring once. The TCR comes from a man aged 25 to 40 with COVID-19, enrolled during active disease. Sequenced input: peripheral blood.

The CDR3, as DNA: TGTGCCAGCAGTTTATCGGCCTACGAGCAGTACTTC. Translating gives CASSLSAYEQYF. This chain uses TRBV28 with TRBJ2-7; D remains unclear. In germline, CDR1 is MDHEN, CDR2 SYDVKM. The CDR3 covers 12 residues. V gave up 1 base and J gave up 2 bases, with 3 bases separating them.